These 21 T cell receptor beta chains were sequenced from one sample in a study of shared clonotypes between healthy human individuals. The repertoire was sequenced with immunoSEQ multiplex PCR; TCRdb's copy has only in-frame clones and lacks some. In the table there are almost 750,000 clones, roughly 72% of which are singletons. Sequences were obtained from memory CD4+ T cells sorted from blood. Subset in this sample: CD45RA-negative fraction. Receptor source: a woman aged 25 to 39 in good health.

The chain carries TRBV19 and TRBJ1-5; D unresolved. The CDR3 extends over 13 amino acids. Germline-derived CDR1 and CDR2 are LNHDA and SQIVND (reference sequence). V lost 7 bases and J 5 bases, leaving 12 bases between the germline ends. Written as DNA, the CDR3 is TGTGCCAGTACCGCTGCCCGGGATCAGCCCCAGCATTTT. Its protein is CASTAARDQPQHF. The full variable domain, completed using reference TRBV19 and TRBJ1-5, is DGGITQSPKYLFRKEGQNVTLSCEQNLNHDAMYWYRQDPGQGLRLIYYSQIVNDFQKGDIAEGYSVSREKKESFPLTVTSAQKNPTAFYLCASTAARDQPQHFGDGTRLSIL.

V gene TRBV6-1 combines with J gene TRBJ1-2, with D unclear. The CDR3 runs 13 residues. Trimming shortened V by 3 bases and J by 4 bases, and 9 bases separated the two germline ends. Per the germline V gene, CDR1 is MNHNS and CDR2 is SASEGT. CDR3 nucleotide sequence: TGTGCCAGCAGTGAGCCTTCTCTCTATGGCTACACCTTC. Translating it yields CASSEPSLYGYTF.

A few counts support this clone. The rearrangement links TRBV7-2 to TRBJ1-1; the D is unclear. The germline V and J ends were trimmed by 2 bases and 2 bases, with 12 bases remaining between them. Germline CDR1 reads SGHTA; CDR2 reads FQGNSA. The CDR3 is 15 residues long. CDR3 loop: CASSLTAVGNTEAFF. The CDR3, as DNA: TGTGCCAGCAGCTTAACGGCAGTCGGCAACACTGAAGCTTTCTTT.

The V call is TRBV30, the J call TRBJ1-4, with D uncertain. The CDR3 spans 14 residues. Trimming pared 0 bases from V and 7 bases from J, leaving 12 bases between. Germline V CDR1 and CDR2: GTSNPN, SVGIG (reference sequence). The CDR3 DNA reads as TGTGCCTGGAGTGTACGGACCCGGAGTGAAAAACTGTTTTTT. Translated, it gives CAWSVRTRSEKLFF.

This clone is a singleton in its sample. V gene TRBV25-1 combines with J gene TRBJ2-1, with 11 positions matching TRBD2. J was trimmed by 5 bases and V by 3 bases; bases with no gene match: 6. The CDR3 has 16 residues. Germline loops: CDR1 MGHDK, CDR2 SYGVNS. In DNA form, the CDR3 reads TGTGCCAGCAGTGATCCGGGTAGCGGGAGGGACAATGAGCAGTTCTTC. It translates to CASSDPGSGRDNEQFF.

Concerning this clone itself: In the same sample, other DNA sequences code for this CDR3. V usage is TRBV6-1 and J usage is TRBJ1-1; tentative D call: TRBD1 (5 bases). Trimming removed 4 bases from V and 2 bases from J, with 11 bases in between. Per germline, CDR1 MNHNS and CDR2 SASEGT. The CDR3 is 14 amino acids. The CDR3 nucleotides read TGTGCCAGCAGTGCCCGCGGGGGAAACACTGAAGCTTTCTTT. As protein: CASSARGGNTEAFF.

This clone was seen just once. A far larger clone is one base from this, pointing to a likely read error. The chain uses TRBV6-5 and TRBJ1-1; TRBD1 is a possible D gene (6 bases). The CDR3 contains 13 residues. Germline CDR1 MNHEY, CDR2 SVGAGI. Trimming took 6 bases from V and 1 from J, leaving 9 bases between them. CDR3 DNA: TGTGCCAGCAGCAAGACAGGGAACACTGAAGCTTTCTTT. Protein product: CASSKTGNTEAFF.

CDR3 sequence reads: CASSPGVKGSYNEQFF. The DNA for the CDR3 is TGTGCCAGCAGTCCAGGGGTCAAGGGGTCCTACAATGAGCAGTTCTTC. The chain recombines TRBV28 with TRBJ2-1; D may be TRBD1 (6 bases). The length of the CDR3 is 16 residues. Germline assignment: CDR1 MDHEN and CDR2 SYDVKM. With 5 bases removed from V and 1 base from J, the gap between germline ends came to 15 bases.

A remark on this clone: Other DNA variants within this sample encode the same CDR3. The rearrangement joins TRBV15 to TRBJ2-7; no reliable D call. V was pared by 1 base and J by 6 bases, with 7 bases between. Per the germline V gene, CDR1 is LNHNV and CDR2 is YYDKDF (reference sequence). There are 12 residues in the CDR3. The CDR3 coding sequence is TGTGCCACCAGCAGAGCAGGTGGCGAGCAGTACTTC. It yields the protein CATSRAGGEQYF.

There are a few counts of this clone. The genes are TRBV2 and TRBJ2-2, with 8 bases aligning to TRBD1. This CDR3 region has 15 residues. V dropped 4 bases and J dropped 4; count of bases not matched to a gene: 5. The germline V gene encodes CDR1 SNHLY and CDR2 FYNNEI. CDR3 sequence (DNA): TGTGCCAGCAGTGTCGGACAGGGAACCACCGGGGAGCTGTTTTTT. It is translated as CASSVGQGTTGELFF.

The rearrangement uses TRBV7-9 and TRBJ1-2; 7 bases agree with TRBD1. Germline V lookup: CDR1 SEHNR, CDR2 FQNEAQ (reference sequence). The V gene end was trimmed by 5 bases and the J gene end by 3 bases; junction bases not matched to a gene: 6. This CDR3 has 14 amino acids. CDR3 sequence reads: CASSPFQGDYGYTF. Written as DNA, the CDR3 is TGTGCCAGCAGCCCCTTCCAGGGGGACTATGGCTACACCTTC.

The V gene is TRBV28, the J gene TRBJ2-1; D gene uncertain. Trimming took 4 bases from V and 2 from J, leaving 6 bases between them. Germline lookup yields CDR1 MDHEN and CDR2 SYDVKM. There are 13 residues in the CDR3. The CDR3 is CASSSTPYNEQFF. The CDR3 DNA sequence: TGTGCCAGCAGTTCCACCCCCTACAATGAGCAGTTCTTC.

The sample holds a few counts of this clone. The chain joins TRBV7-9 to TRBJ2-2, with 7 bases matching TRBD1. V lost 5 bases, J lost 3 bases, and 6 bases stayed unmatched. The CDR3 is made up of 15 amino acids. CDR1 and CDR2 (germline): SEHNR, FQNEAQ (reference sequence). As DNA, the CDR3 is TGTGCCAGCAGCCCCGGACAGGCGGACACCGGGGAGCTGTTTTTT. Encoded protein: CASSPGQADTGELFF. Combining the CDR3 with reference TRBV7-9 and TRBJ2-2 gives the whole variable domain DTGVSQNPRHKITKRGQNVTFRCDPISEHNRLYWYRQTLGQGPEFLTYFQNEAQLEKSRLLSDRFSAERPKGSFSTLEIQRTEQGDSAMYLCASSPGQADTGELFFGEGSRLTVL.

The rearrangement links TRBV27 to TRBJ2-5; 7 nucleotides line up with TRBD1. The germline V gene encodes CDR1 MNHEY and CDR2 SMNVEV (reference sequence). J was trimmed by 3 bases and V by 1 base; bases with no gene match: 5. The CDR3 consists of 15 residues. The CDR3 region has the DNA TGTGCCAGCAGTTTATTCGACAGGGACGAAGAGACCCAGTACTTC. Residues: CASSLFDRDEETQYF.

The chain carries TRBV6-1 and TRBJ2-7; 9 bases map to TRBD2. With 2 bases clipped from V and 5 bases from J, the junction kept 10 bases outside the gene matches. Germline CDR1 and CDR2: MNHNS and SASEGT. This CDR3 is built from 16 residues. CDR3 residues: CASSELAGFGGDEQYF. In DNA form, the CDR3 reads TGTGCCAGCAGTGAACTAGCGGGGTTTGGTGGAGACGAGCAGTACTTC.

This chain links TRBV29-1 with TRBJ2-7, with 7 bases fitting TRBD1. The CDR3 is 13 residues long. J gave up 3 bases and V 5 bases, and 7 bases lay outside the gene matches. Germline assignment: CDR1 SQVTM and CDR2 ANQGSEA. CDR3 in DNA: TGCAGCGTTACCCAACAGGGGAACTACGAGCAGTACTTC. It is translated as CSVTQQGNYEQYF.

V usage is TRBV1 and J usage is TRBJ2-1; the table calls TRBD2, which could not be checked here. TRBV1 is a pseudogene segment. The CDR3 runs to 17 residues. CDR3 protein: CTSSQLTSGSSYNEQFF. CDR3 in DNA: TGCACCAGCAGCCAACTGACTAGCGGGAGCTCCTACAATGAGCAGTTCTTC.

CDR3 DNA sequence: TGTGCCAGCTCCCCCCGGTCTGGTCCCCATCGAGCCCAGCATTTT. Protein: CASSPRSGPHRAQHF. The rearrangement links TRBV18 to TRBJ1-5; D remains unclear. Germline CDR1 and CDR2: KGHSH and LQKENI. V shed 6 bases and J shed 11 bases, with 23 bases lying between them. This CDR3 region has 15 residues.

The rearrangement links TRBV5-3 to TRBJ2-7; D unclear. TRBV5-3 is known as an ORF, though its function is uncertain. The V end lost 8 bases, the J end lost 1 base, and 13 bases lay between the germline ends. The CDR3 has 13 amino acids. DNA of the CDR3: TGTGCCAGCAGCCCCGCAGAATCCTACGAGCAGTACTTC. It specifies CASSPAESYEQYF.

This clone occurred a few times. The chain carries TRBV18 and TRBJ1-1; D might be TRBD1 (5 bases). The CDR3 has 12 residues. Trimming removed 3 bases at V and 4 bases at J, with 6 bases between. The V gene's germline CDR1 is KGHSH and CDR2 LQKENI. Here the CDR3 DNA reads TGTGCCAGCTCACCGGGGGTCACTGAAGCTTTCTTT. Its translation: CASSPGVTEAFF.

The chain recombines TRBV6-1 with TRBJ2-5; a weak D match, TRBD2 (6 bases). CDR3 length: 15 amino acids. Germline CDR1 MNHNS, CDR2 SASEGT. V lost 4 bases and J 10 bases, leaving 22 bases between the germline ends. The CDR3 sequence is CASSARVGGRGDQYF. The CDR3 nucleotides read TGTGCCAGCAGTGCTCGGGTGGGTGGTCGCGGGGACCAGTACTTC.